What follows are 13 T cell receptor beta chains derived from one specimen sequenced in a study of early T cells in non-severe SARS-CoV-2 infection. A single record per CDR3 protein comes from TCRdb applying MiXCR to the 5' RACE reads. The table lists 29,000 or so distinct CDR3 sequences, approximately 4.7% of them singletons. The sequencing sample was made of whole blood. The receptors were sampled from an adult who was a healthcare worker with PCR-confirmed SARS-CoV-2 infection or an uninfected control (not recorded which).

V usage is TRBV7-2 and J usage is TRBJ1-5, with D possibly being TRBD1 (5 bases). The V gene lost 5 bases and the J gene lost 5 bases, with 10 bases spanning the gap. Looked up from germline, CDR1 is SGHTA and CDR2 is FQGNSA. CDR3 length equals 13 residues. This CDR3 reads CASSRDGYQPQHF. DNA of the CDR3: TGTGCCAGCAGCAGGGACGGGTATCAGCCCCAGCATTTT.

This clonotype was recorded many times. The J gene is TRBJ1-1, the V gene TRBV6-2 or TRBV6-3; unclear D gene. V lost 0 bases, J lost 1 base, and 12 bases lay in between. CDR1 MNHEY and CDR2 SVGEGT come from the germline V gene. The CDR3 is made up of 16 amino acids. CDR3 amino acids: CASSYSIREKNTEAFF. The DNA of the CDR3 is TGTGCCAGCAGTTACTCGATCAGAGAGAAGAACACTGAAGCTTTCTTT.

The chain links TRBV18 to TRBJ1-2, with D uncertain. The CDR3 is made up of 15 amino acids. Trimming took 3 bases from V and 0 from J, leaving 11 bases between them. Germline CDR1 reads KGHSH; CDR2 reads LQKENI. The CDR3, as DNA: TGTGCCAGCTCACCGGACCTCTCAGCTAACTATGGCTACACCTTC. Its translation: CASSPDLSANYGYTF.

V gene TRBV5-6 combines with J gene TRBJ2-4; D gene uncertain. V was clipped by 0 bases and J by 0 bases, with 4 bases between them. This CDR3 region has 14 residues. Germline CDR1 and CDR2: SGHDT and YYEEEE. The CDR3 reads CASSLALAKNIQYF. The CDR3 region has the DNA TGTGCCAGCAGCTTGGCCCTAGCCAAAAACATTCAGTACTTC.

The rearrangement links TRBV12-3 or TRBV12-4 to TRBJ2-3; D gene unclear. The V gene lost 6 bases and the J gene lost 1 base, with 11 bases spanning the gap. The CDR3 runs to 14 residues. The CDR3 sequence is CASRFRSRTDTQYF. DNA of the CDR3: TGTGCCAGCAGGTTTCGCTCCCGCACAGATACGCAGTATTTT.

This clonotype was picked up many times. This rearrangement joins TRBV27 to TRBJ2-3, with 9 nucleotides matching TRBD1. There are 14 residues in the CDR3. Germline V CDR1 and CDR2: MNHEY, SMNVEV (reference sequence). V was pared by 5 bases and J by 3 bases, with 3 bases of the junction left unmatched. For the CDR3, the DNA is TGTGCCAGCAGTCTAGGACAGGGGACAGATACGCAGTATTTT. Encoded protein: CASSLGQGTDTQYF.

Only a few counts were recorded for this clonotype. The chain recombines TRBV20-1 with TRBJ2-1, with D possibly TRBD1 on 6 matching bases. The CDR3 consists of 12 residues. Trimming shortened V by 6 bases and J by 8 bases, and 14 bases separated the two germline ends. Germline lookup yields CDR1 DFQATT and CDR2 SNEGSKA (reference sequence). The chain's CDR3 is CSARAEGDEQFF. DNA for the CDR3: TGCAGTGCCCGCGCCGAGGGGGATGAGCAGTTCTTC.

To note about this clonotype: A much more abundant neighbour one base away suggests this may be a read error. Because it lacks the conserved phenylalanine or tryptophan at the end, this CDR3 is likely a read error. The V and J genes are TRBV7-9 and TRBJ2-2; no reliable D call. Per the germline V gene, CDR1 is SEHNR and CDR2 is FQNEAQ (reference sequence). The CDR3 spans 13 residues. The V gene lost 5 bases and the J gene lost 5 bases, with 9 bases spanning the gap. The CDR3 loop is CASSETLTGELFS. DNA for the CDR3: TGTGCCAGCAGCGAAACGTTGACCGGGGAGCTGTTTTCT.

J is TRBJ2-2 and V is TRBV7-9; possible D gene TRBD1, 5 bases. The germline V gene encodes CDR1 SEHNR and CDR2 FQNEAQ (reference sequence). The ends were cut back, 5 bases at V and 4 bases at J, with 11 bases in the middle. The CDR3 contains 14 residues. The CDR3 coding sequence is TGTGCCAGCAGCCTAGGGGTTGCCACCGGGGAGCTGTTTTTT. As protein: CASSLGVATGELFF. Filled out from reference TRBV7-9 and TRBJ2-2, the complete variable domain reads DTGVSQNPRHKITKRGQNVTFRCDPISEHNRLYWYRQTLGQGPEFLTYFQNEAQLEKSRLLSDRFSAERPKGSFSTLEIQRTEQGDSAMYLCASSLGVATGELFFGEGSRLTVL.

This clonotype was detected ten times or more. The chain carries TRBV11-2 and TRBJ1-1, with 7 bases identical to TRBD1. V shed 1 base and J 4 bases; nucleotides not matched to a gene: 3. The CDR3 contains 14 residues. Germline CDR1 is SGHAT and CDR2 is FQNNGV. CDR3 bases: TGTGCCAGCAGCTTAGGAGACAGGGCCACTGAAGCTTTCTTT. As protein: CASSLGDRATEAFF. The full variable domain, completed using reference TRBV11-2 and TRBJ1-1, is EAGVAQSPRYKIIEKRQSVAFWCNPISGHATLYWYQQILGQGPKLLIQFQNNGVVDDSQLPKDRFSAERLKGVDSTLKIQPAKLEDSAVYLCASSLGDRATEAFFGQGTRLTVV.

This clonotype was counted ten times or more. The J gene is TRBJ1-3, the V gene TRBV29-1; TRBD1 might be the D (5 bases). V was trimmed by 6 bases and J by 1 base, leaving 10 bases between them. CDR3 length: 13 amino acids. Germline CDR1 is SQVTM and CDR2 is ANQGSEA. In nucleotides, the CDR3 is TGCAGCGTCTCGGGGCCATCTGGAAACACCATATATTTT. Translating it yields CSVSGPSGNTIYF.

This clonotype was seen at least ten times. V is TRBV7-2 and J is TRBJ1-1; D gene unclear. CDR1 and CDR2 (germline): SGHTA, FQGNSA. The CDR3 spans 12 residues. Trimming stripped 3 bases from V and 5 bases from J, with 7 bases between. Written as DNA, the CDR3 is TGTGCCAGCAGCTTTGCTACGACTGAAGCTTTCTTT. Protein product: CASSFATTEAFF.

This clonotype turned up a few times. The rearrangement links TRBV7-2 to TRBJ2-5, with 7 positions matching TRBD1. Trimming at V came to 3 bases and at J to 2 bases, leaving 3 bases not matched to a gene. The germline V gene has CDR1 SGHTA and CDR2 FQGNSA. The CDR3 totals 14 residues. The CDR3 DNA follows: TGTGCCAGCAGCTTTAGGACAGGACAAGAGACCCAGTACTTC. Translated, it gives CASSFRTGQETQYF.